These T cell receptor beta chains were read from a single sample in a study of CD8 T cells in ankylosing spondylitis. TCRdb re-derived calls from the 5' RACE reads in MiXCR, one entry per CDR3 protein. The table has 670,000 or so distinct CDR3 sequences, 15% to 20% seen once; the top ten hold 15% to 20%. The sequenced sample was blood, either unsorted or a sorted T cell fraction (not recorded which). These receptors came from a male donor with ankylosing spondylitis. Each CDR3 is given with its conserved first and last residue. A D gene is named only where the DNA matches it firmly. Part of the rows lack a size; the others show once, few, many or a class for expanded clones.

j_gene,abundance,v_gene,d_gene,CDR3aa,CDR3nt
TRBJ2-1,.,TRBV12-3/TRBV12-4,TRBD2,CASSFPGGGGSSYNEQFF,TGTGCCAGCAGTTTCCCGGGGGGCGGGGGGTCATCCTACAATGAGCAGTTCTTC
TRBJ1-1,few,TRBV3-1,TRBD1,CASSKTGMNTEAFF,TGTGCCAGCAGCAAGACAGGGATGAACACTGAAGCTTTCTTT
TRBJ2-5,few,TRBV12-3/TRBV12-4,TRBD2,CASSDGASGGPQETQYF,TGTGCCAGCAGTGATGGGGCTAGCGGGGGGCCCCAAGAGACCCAGTACTTC
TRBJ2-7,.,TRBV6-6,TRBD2,CASTAGVREQYF,TGTGCCAGCACCGCGGGGGTTCGCGAGCAGTACTTC
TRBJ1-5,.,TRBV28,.,CASSILGPQHF,TGTGCCAGCAGTATTCTGGGGCCCCAGCATTTT
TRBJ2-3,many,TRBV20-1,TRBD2,CSAFRSSGSADTQYF,TGCAGTGCTTTCCGATCTAGCGGGAGTGCAGATACGCAGTATTTT
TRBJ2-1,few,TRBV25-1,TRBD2,CASSAPGLAGEQFF,TGTGCCAGCAGTGCGCCGGGACTAGCGGGTGAGCAGTTCTTC
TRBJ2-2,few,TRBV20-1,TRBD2,CSAYSGSSTGELFF,TGCAGTGCTTATAGCGGGAGTTCAACCGGGGAGCTGTTTTTT
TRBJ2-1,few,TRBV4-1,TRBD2,CASSPMTSGRDEQFF,TGCGCCAGCAGCCCAATGACTAGCGGGAGGGATGAGCAGTTCTTC
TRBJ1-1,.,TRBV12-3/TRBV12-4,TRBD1,CASSFARGYTEAFF,TGTGCCAGCAGTTTTGCCAGGGGGTACACTGAAGCTTTCTTT
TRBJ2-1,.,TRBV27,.,CASPTGGPNAGEQFF,TGTGCCAGCCCCACTGGGGGCCCCAACGCGGGTGAGCAGTTCTTC
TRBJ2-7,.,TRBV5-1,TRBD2,CASSGAGLAGDLSYEQYF,TGCGCCAGCAGCGGCGCGGGGTTAGCGGGGGATCTTTCCTACGAGCAGTACTTC
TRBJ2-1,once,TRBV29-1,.,CSVEGRTEQFF,TGCAGCGTTGAAGGGCGGACAGAGCAGTTCTTC
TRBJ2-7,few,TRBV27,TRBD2,CASSTDLAGAVQYF,TGTGCCAGCAGTACGGATTTAGCGGGAGCAGTGCAGTACTTC
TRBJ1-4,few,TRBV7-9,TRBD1,CASSSTDREPTNEKLFF,TGTGCCAGCAGCTCAACGGACAGGGAACCAACTAATGAAAAACTGTTTTTT
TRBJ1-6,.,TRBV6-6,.,CASQPKYNSPLHF,TGTGCCAGCCAGCCAAAATATAATTCACCCCTCCACTTT
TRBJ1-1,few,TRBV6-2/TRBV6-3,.,CASGRSMDTEAFF,TGTGCCAGCGGTAGGTCTATGGACACTGAAGCTTTCTTT
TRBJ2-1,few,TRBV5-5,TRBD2,CASSLAVAGEPINEQFF,TGTGCCAGCAGCTTGGCGGTAGCGGGGGAGCCAATCAATGAGCAGTTCTTC
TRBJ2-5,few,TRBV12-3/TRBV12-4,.,CASSLGGTLSIQETQYF,TGTGCCAGCAGTTTAGGGGGCACCCTTTCAATCCAAGAGACCCAGTACTTC
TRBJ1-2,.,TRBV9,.,CASSVGSGGYGYTF,TGTGCCAGCAGCGTAGGGTCAGGCGGCTATGGCTACACCTTC
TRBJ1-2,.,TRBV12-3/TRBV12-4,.,CASRGRGLRVYGYTF,TGTGCCAGCAGGGGGAGGGGCCTAAGGGTATATGGCTACACCTTC
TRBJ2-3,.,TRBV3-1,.,CASSQGLPDPPGTDTQYF,TGTGCCAGCAGCCAAGGCCTTCCGGACCCGCCCGGCACAGATACGCAGTATTTT
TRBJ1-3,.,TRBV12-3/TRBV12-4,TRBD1,CASSSRTGANTIYF,TGTGCCAGCAGTTCCCGGACAGGGGCAAACACCATATATTTT
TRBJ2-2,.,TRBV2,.,CASSEQLAGELFF,TGTGCCAGCAGCGAACAACTAGCCGGGGAGCTGTTTTTT
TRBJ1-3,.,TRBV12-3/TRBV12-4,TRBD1,CASSLTGAAGNTIYF,TGTGCCAGCAGTCTAACAGGGGCGGCTGGCAACACCATATATTTT
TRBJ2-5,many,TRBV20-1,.,CSAIPDGQETQYF,TGCAGTGCTATTCCGGACGGACAAGAGACCCAGTACTTC